The present T cell receptor beta chain was sequenced within a study of T cell responses to AZD1222 COVID-19 vaccine. The study's findings and limits: Spike-specific TCRs gained breadth and depth after people received two AZD1222 doses. Nearly half of the spike-specific TCRs reportedly recognize variant regions that carry no mutations. Most donors were white British, females outnumbered males, and clonal diversity was possibly underestimated.

Method: immunoSEQ multiplex PCR; TCRdb's copy keeps in-frame clones and lacks some. The table has some 130,000 clones, about 85% seen once; the top ten hold about 2.5%. This CDR3 contains 16 residues. Per the germline V gene, CDR1 is LGHNA and CDR2 is YNFKEQ. V was shortened by 4 bases and J by 3 bases, with 15 bases between the two germline ends. Notes on this clone: The target antigen is unknown.

Sequencing was performed on peripheral blood, taken 28 days after the second AZD1222 dose. The TCR comes from an adult who received the AZD1222 COVID-19 vaccine. V is TRBV4-2 and J is TRBJ2-2, with D possibly TRBD2 on 6 matching bases. The CDR3 nucleotides read TGTGCCAGCAGCCGGAGGGTAAACCTGGACACCGGGGAGCTGTTTTTT. As protein: CASSRRVNLDTGELFF.